This T cell receptor (beta chain) was identified in a study of OX40 agonist ivuxolimab in advanced cancers. Notes on the research overall: Ivuxolimab was a fully human IgG2 agonistic monoclonal antibody targeting the costimulatory receptor OX40 (CD134). Intravenous ivuxolimab was administered to patients every 2 weeks at six dose levels: 0.01, 0.1, 0.3, 1.5, 3 and 10 mg/kg. Among the roughly 50 dose-escalation patients, about 20 had hepatocellular carcinoma, around 15 melanoma, 9 renal cell carcinoma and 9 head and neck cancer. In the dose-escalation cohort, 82.7% of patients were male, and the mean age was approximately 55 years, with a range of roughly 20 to 80. Patients were allowed to have had prior anti-PD-1, anti-PD-L1 or anti-CTLA-4 therapy, and roughly 40% of the dose-escalation patients had been treated with checkpoint inhibitors. Three dose-escalation patients achieved partial responses, one with hepatocellular carcinoma and two with cutaneous melanoma. Peripheral TCRbeta sequencing aimed to test whether ivuxolimab altered TCR sequence diversity and caused clonal T-cell expansion. The monotherapy dose-escalation portion (N ≈ 57 patients) of the phase I ivuxolimab trial is reported in the paper.

Patients with a history of autoimmune disease or receiving systemic immunosuppression were excluded from the trial. Peripheral blood for TCR sequencing was collected from all dose cohorts at baseline, on cycle 4 day 1, and on cycle 7 day 1. Samples came from an open-label, multicenter, first-in-human phase I dose-escalation trial of ivuxolimab. Adults with locally advanced or metastatic melanoma, renal cell carcinoma, hepatocellular carcinoma or head and neck squamous cell carcinoma were enrolled in the trial. Before TCR sequencing, CD4+ T cells and CD8+ T cells were sorted from peripheral blood as separate populations. What the authors observed across the whole study: The antigen specificity of the clonally expanded peripheral T cells was not determined. After ivuxolimab, CD8+ T cells had more expanded clones than CD4+ T cells on average. Low levels of normalized T-cell clonal expansion were also seen in some patients who did not respond. At doses from 0.1 to 3.0 mg/kg, clonal expansion was seen in both CD4+ and CD8+ blood T cells between baseline and week 6. In partial responders in the 0.1-3.0 mg/kg groups, normalized peripheral clonal expansion was found to be among the lowest, especially among CD8+ T cells.

This clone has a single count. Its antigen remains unidentified. Qualities for individual bases were not recorded, and no much larger clone is one base off. To sequence the TCRbeta CDR3 region, genomic DNA was isolated from the sorted cells. The immunoSEQ Assay was used to sequence the TCRbeta CDR3 regions. TCRdb re-hosts the immuneACCESS table, in-frame sequences only. Its copies lack some clones; in the studies checked, an unresolved V gene accounts for under half of them, and the cause for the rest is not known. The sample records 60,000 to 65,000 clones, 70% to 90% of which are singletons. The ten biggest clones cover around 3% of the sample. This sequence was found in an adult with an advanced solid tumor such as melanoma, head and neck, liver or kidney cancer. The sample in question was CD4+ or CD8+ T cells sorted from blood, obtained in a trial of the OX40 agonist ivuxolimab.

The CDR3 region reads CASSQDLTRAGNIQYF. The DNA is as follows: TGCGCCAGCAGCCAAGATTTGACGCGGGCCGGAAACATTCAGTACTTC. This sequence uses TRBV4-1 and TRBJ2-4, with a tentative D gene TRBD2 over 5 matching bases. The CDR3 runs 16 amino acids, cysteine and phenylalanine included. Only the CDR3 portion is preserved as DNA: 48 bases, with reading frame beginning at the first base. V and J lose 0 bases and 6 bases, and a span of 15 bases separates them. The germline V gene specifies MGHRA as CDR1 and YSYEKL as CDR2.